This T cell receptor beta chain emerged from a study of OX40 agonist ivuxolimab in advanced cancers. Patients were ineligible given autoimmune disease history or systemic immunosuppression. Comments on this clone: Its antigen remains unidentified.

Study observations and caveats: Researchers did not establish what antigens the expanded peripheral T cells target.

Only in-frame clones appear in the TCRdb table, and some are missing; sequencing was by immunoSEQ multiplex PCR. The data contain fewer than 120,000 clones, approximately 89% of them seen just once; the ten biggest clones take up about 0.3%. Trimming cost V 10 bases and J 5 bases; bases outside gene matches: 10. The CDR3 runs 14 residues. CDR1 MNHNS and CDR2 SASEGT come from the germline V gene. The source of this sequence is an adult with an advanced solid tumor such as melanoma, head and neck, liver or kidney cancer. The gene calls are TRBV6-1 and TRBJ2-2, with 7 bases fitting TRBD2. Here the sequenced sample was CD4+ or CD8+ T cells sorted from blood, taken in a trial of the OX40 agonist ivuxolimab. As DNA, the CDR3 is TGTGCCACTGCCGGGGAGGGTTGGACCGGGGAGCTGTTTTTT. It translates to CATAGEGWTGELFF.